The rows below give T cell receptor beta chains drawn from one sample of a study of CD8 T cells in ankylosing spondylitis. TCRdb recomputed calls from the 5' RACE reads with MiXCR, one row per CDR3 protein. The sample includes a few hundred thousand distinct CDR3 sequences, about a fifth of them seen just once. Material: blood, either unsorted or a sorted T cell fraction (not recorded which). These receptors were taken from a male donor with ankylosing spondylitis. Each CDR3 is given with its conserved first and last residue. The D gene is left open where the match is weak. Part of the rows lack a size; the others show once, few, many or a class for expanded clones.

DNA	CDR3	size	D	V	length	J
TGCGCCAGCAGTGAGAGCTGGGATGGCAATCAGCCCCAGCATTTT	CASSESWDGNQPQHF	-	-	TRBV10-2	15	TRBJ1-5
TGTGCCAGCAGCCCGAGGGGGCAGCCCTACGAGCAGTACTTC	CASSPRGQPYEQYF	few	TRBD1	TRBV6-1	14	TRBJ2-7
TGTGCCAGCAGCTCCACCCGGGACAACCACAATGAGCAGTTCTTC	CASSSTRDNHNEQFF	-	-	TRBV5-5	15	TRBJ2-1
TGTGCCAGCAGTCCCTTGGGGGGACAGCAAAACGAGCAGTACTTC	CASSPLGGQQNEQYF	-	-	TRBV28	15	TRBJ2-7
TGTGCCAGCAGCGTAGCTTGGGGGTCTGGGGCCAACGTCCTGACTTTC	CASSVAWGSGANVLTF	-	-	TRBV9	16	TRBJ2-6
TGCAGTGCTAGAGCACTAGGGGTCCGGCTCTACGAGCAGTACTTC	CSARALGVRLYEQYF	once	-	TRBV20-1	15	TRBJ2-7
TGTGCCAGCTCACCAAAAACTAGCGGGAGTGGTGAGCAGTTCTTC	CASSPKTSGSGEQFF	-	TRBD2	TRBV18	15	TRBJ2-1
TGTGCCAGCAGCTCGTTAGCGGACTACACAGATACGCAGTATTTT	CASSSLADYTDTQYF	few	-	TRBV7-9	15	TRBJ2-3
TGTGCCAGCAGTCAGTCCCGGGACAGGGGAGAGGACACCGGGGAGCTGTTTTTT	CASSQSRDRGEDTGELFF	-	TRBD1	TRBV2	18	TRBJ2-2
TGTGCCAGCAGCCGCAGGGGGGGGCCGTGGACAGATACGCAGTATTTT	CASSRRGGPWTDTQYF	few	-	TRBV7-2	16	TRBJ2-3
TGTGCCAGCAGTAGGGCACGATCCTACGAGCAGTACTTC	CASSRARSYEQYF	-	-	TRBV27	13	TRBJ2-7
TGTGCCAGCAGCCGCGCCCCACGGGGCCAAGAGACCCAGTACTTC	CASSRAPRGQETQYF	-	-	TRBV9	15	TRBJ2-5
TGTGCCAGCAGCACCGGGCCCGCGGGGGAAAAACTGTTTTTT	CASSTGPAGEKLFF	few	-	TRBV6-1	14	TRBJ1-4
TGCGCCAGCACCTCGGGTGCTAGCTCCTACGAGCAGTACTTC	CASTSGASSYEQYF	few	-	TRBV5-1	14	TRBJ2-7
TGCAGCGTTGGACAGGGCGCTCCCTACGAGCAGTACTTC	CSVGQGAPYEQYF	-	TRBD1	TRBV29-1	13	TRBJ2-7
TGTGCCAGCAGCTTAGCCCGGGACAGGGGGAACAATGAGCAGTTCTTC	CASSLARDRGNNEQFF	few	TRBD1	TRBV5-5	16	TRBJ2-1
TGTGCCACCAGTGATTTACGGGAGAGCTACAATGAGCAGTTCTTC	CATSDLRESYNEQFF	-	-	TRBV24-1	15	TRBJ2-1
TGTGCCACCAGTGATACAAGGGCCAGCTCCTACAATGAGCAGTTCTTC	CATSDTRASSYNEQFF	few	-	TRBV24-1	16	TRBJ2-1
TGCAGTGGAGCCCTTGGGACAGGGAGTAATCAGCCCCAGCATTTT	CSGALGTGSNQPQHF	few	TRBD1	TRBV20-1	15	TRBJ1-5
TGTGCCAGCAGTGCGCCAGCGAACACTGAAGCTTTCTTT	CASSAPANTEAFF	few	-	TRBV28	13	TRBJ1-1
TGCGCCAGCAGCCGAAGGACTAGCGGGACGACCGGGGAGCTGTTTTTT	CASSRRTSGTTGELFF	-	TRBD2	TRBV4-3	16	TRBJ2-2
TGCAGTGCTAGAGATCGGAAGATTCACTATGGCTACACCTTC	CSARDRKIHYGYTF	many	-	TRBV20-1	14	TRBJ1-2
TGTGCCAGCTCACCACAGAAGGGGCGCCTCTATGGCTACACCTTC	CASSPQKGRLYGYTF	few	-	TRBV18	15	TRBJ1-2
TGTGCCACCCGCAGGACCCTCGGGAGGGGGTACGAGCAGTACTTC	CATRRTLGRGYEQYF	few	TRBD2	TRBV15	15	TRBJ2-7
TGTGCCAGCTATCTAGCGACTAGCACAGATACGCAGTATTTT	CASYLATSTDTQYF	-	-	TRBV2	14	TRBJ2-3
TGTGCCAGCAGCACCCAGGGACTAGCGGGAGCTGAGACCCAGTACTTC	CASSTQGLAGAETQYF	few	TRBD2	TRBV7-9	16	TRBJ2-5
TGTGCCAGCAGCTTAGGGCAGCCCACCGGGGAGCTGTTTTTT	CASSLGQPTGELFF	many	-	TRBV7-9	14	TRBJ2-2
TGTGCCAGCAGCCAAGATCGGACGGTTCCCTACGAGCAGTACTTC	CASSQDRTVPYEQYF	-	-	TRBV3-1	15	TRBJ2-7
TGCGCCAGCAGCCAGGGACTAGCGGGGTCATACAATGAGCAGTTCTTC	CASSQGLAGSYNEQFF	-	TRBD2	TRBV4-3	16	TRBJ2-1
TGTGCCAGCAGTCCAGACAGGGGGAGCACAGATACGCAGTATTTT	CASSPDRGSTDTQYF	few	TRBD1	TRBV2	15	TRBJ2-3
TGCGCCAGCAGCTTGGAAGGAACCGCGGGTGGTACGCAGTATTTT	CASSLEGTAGGTQYF	-	-	TRBV5-1	15	TRBJ2-3
TGCAGCGTTGTTTGGAACCTGAACACTGAAGCTTTCTTT	CSVVWNLNTEAFF	-	-	TRBV29-1	13	TRBJ1-1
TGCGCCAGCAGCGCAAACAGGGACAACGAGCAGTTCTTC	CASSANRDNEQFF	few	-	TRBV5-1	13	TRBJ2-1
TGCAGTGCTAGAGGCCCCCGGAGGGGAGAAAACTATGGCTACACCTTC	CSARGPRRGENYGYTF	-	-	TRBV20-1	16	TRBJ1-2
TGTGCCAGCAGTTCAGCGCGGGCGGGAGGGTCGAACACCGGGGAGCTGTTTTTT	CASSSARAGGSNTGELFF	few	TRBD2	TRBV12-3/TRBV12-4	18	TRBJ2-2
TGTGCCATCAGTGCTTCTGTTCGGGCGGAGCAGTTCTTC	CAISASVRAEQFF	few	-	TRBV10-3	13	TRBJ2-1
TGCAGTGCCGCCCCCCGGCTTTCCACCGGGGAGCTGTTTTTT	CSAAPRLSTGELFF	few	-	TRBV20-1	14	TRBJ2-2
TGTGCCAGCAGTTTCGGTACAGGTCAAGAGACCCAGTACTTC	CASSFGTGQETQYF	many	-	TRBV12-3/TRBV12-4	14	TRBJ2-5
TGTGCCAGCAGCCCAGGCGCCAATCAGCCCCAGCATTTT	CASSPGANQPQHF	few	-	TRBV11-2	13	TRBJ1-5
TGTGCCAGCAGCCTACTAGCGGGAGGACCCCGTTACAATGAGCAGTTCTTC	CASSLLAGGPRYNEQFF	-	TRBD2	TRBV25-1	17	TRBJ2-1
TGTGCCAGCAGCCCAGGCTTAACTTGGTACCAAGAGACCCAGTACTTC	CASSPGLTWYQETQYF	few	-	TRBV7-9	16	TRBJ2-5
TGCGCCAGCAGCTTGGAAGTTGGCGGGAGGGCCCGTGGCGGGGAGCTGTTTTTT	CASSLEVGGRARGGELFF	few	TRBD2	TRBV5-1	18	TRBJ2-2
TGCAGTGTTAGCGGGAGGACCTACAATGAGCAGTTCTTC	CSVSGRTYNEQFF	-	TRBD2	TRBV20-1	13	TRBJ2-1
TGTGCCAGCAGTTTATTGGAGGGATTGGAGCAGTTCTTC	CASSLLEGLEQFF	few	-	TRBV12-3/TRBV12-4	13	TRBJ2-1
TGCAGCGTTGTTCCGGACAGTTTGAACACTGAAGCTTTCTTT	CSVVPDSLNTEAFF	-	-	TRBV29-1	14	TRBJ1-1
TGCGCCAGCAGCATACAGGGGCCGAACGCCGGGGAGCTGTTTTTT	CASSIQGPNAGELFF	few	TRBD1	TRBV5-1	15	TRBJ2-2
TGCAGCGTAGGAGGGACTGTGGGGCCAGATACGCAGTATTTT	CSVGGTVGPDTQYF	few	-	TRBV29-1	14	TRBJ2-3
TGTGCCAGCAGTCTAACTAGCGTCCCTGGCAATGAGCAGTTCTTC	CASSLTSVPGNEQFF	few	TRBD2	TRBV6-4	15	TRBJ2-1
TGTGCCACCCTAGCTGGGGCCCGGAACACCGGGGAGCTGTTTTTT	CATLAGARNTGELFF	-	-	TRBV19	15	TRBJ2-2
TGTGCCAGCAGTTTACACGCTCTGACGGACGGAGGGGATACGCAGTATTTT	CASSLHALTDGGDTQYF	many	-	TRBV12-3/TRBV12-4	17	TRBJ2-3
TGTGCCAGCAGTGAATTAGAAGCGGGAGAGCAGTTCTTC	CASSELEAGEQFF	-	TRBD2	TRBV2	13	TRBJ2-1
TGTGCCACCAGTATTCCGGGACAGGCAAATCAGCCCCAGCATTTT	CATSIPGQANQPQHF	-	TRBD1	TRBV24-1	15	TRBJ1-5